This section outlines one TCR beta chain sequence together with its context. Other DNA sequences in this sample translate to the same CDR3. Germline CDR1 and CDR2: GTSNPN and SVGIG (reference sequence). The CDR3 is made up of 13 amino acids. V lost 1 base and J 4 bases, leaving 10 bases between the germline ends. The sample is drawn from a study of blood T cell repertoires in COVID-19. The method was immunoSEQ multiplex PCR; TCRdb's version includes in-frame clones alone and lacks a portion of them. The sample has a few hundred thousand clones; 88% are singletons. The source is a woman between 50 and 59 years old with COVID-19, enrolled during active disease. The genes are TRBV30 and TRBJ1-2; TRBD1 might be the D (5 bases). The sequenced sample consisted of peripheral blood. This CDR3 is CAWSGGEGYGYTF. The CDR3 bases are TGTGCCTGGAGTGGGGGGGAAGGCTATGGCTACACCTTC.